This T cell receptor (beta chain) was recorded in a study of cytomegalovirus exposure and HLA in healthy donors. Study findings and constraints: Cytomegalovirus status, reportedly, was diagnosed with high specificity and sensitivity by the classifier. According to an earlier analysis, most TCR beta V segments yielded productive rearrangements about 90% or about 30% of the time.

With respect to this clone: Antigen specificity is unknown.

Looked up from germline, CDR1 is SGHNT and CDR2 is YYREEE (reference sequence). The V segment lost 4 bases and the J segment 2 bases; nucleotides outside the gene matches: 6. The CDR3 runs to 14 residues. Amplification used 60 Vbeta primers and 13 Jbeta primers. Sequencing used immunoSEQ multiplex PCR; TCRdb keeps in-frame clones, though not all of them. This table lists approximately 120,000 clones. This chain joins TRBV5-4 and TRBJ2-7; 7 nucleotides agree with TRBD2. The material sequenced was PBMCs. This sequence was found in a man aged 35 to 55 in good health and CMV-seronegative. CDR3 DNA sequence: TGTGCCAGCAGCATTGGGACTAACCCCTACGAGCAGTACTTC. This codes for CASSIGTNPYEQYF.